This TCR beta chain was identified in a study of neoadjuvant anti-PD-1 for oral cavity cancer. Whole-study context: Around day 43, patients without progression received a fourth nivolumab dose before surgery.

Data came from immunoSEQ multiplex PCR; TCRdb stores just in-frame clones and leaves some out. Of approximately 30,000 clones in the sample, about 80% were seen once. Time point noted: after neoadjuvant nivolumab, at surgical resection. Patients had newly diagnosed, untreated stage II-IVA oral cavity squamous cell carcinoma. The length of the CDR3 is 12 residues. Germline V lookup: CDR1 GTSNPN, CDR2 SVGIG (reference sequence). V lost 3 bases to trimming and J lost 7 bases, with 11 bases between them. The V gene is TRBV30, the J gene TRBJ2-3, with D possibly TRBD2 on 5 matching bases. Material: PBMCs, obtained after nivolumab (anti-PD-1) treatment. The receptor comes from a person between 40 and 85 years old with oral cavity squamous cell carcinoma. CDR3 loop: CAWRDLRNTQYF. The CDR3, as DNA: TGTGCCTGGAGGGACTTAAGAAATACGCAGTATTTT.